These 32 T cell receptor beta chains share one sample of origin, sequenced in a study of tumor-infiltrating lymphocytes in primary liver carcinoma. Reverse transcription of roughly 0.5 ug total RNA with a constant-region primer produced TCR beta cDNA. For TCR beta, libraries were produced by three nested multiplex PCR rounds using slightly modified ARM-PCR. It was with TRBV1-TRBV30 forward primers and a C-beta reverse primer that the first two PCR rounds were run, at roughly 9 cycles each. TCRdb analysed the multiplex PCR reads with MiXCR anew, one entry per CDR3 protein. Of about 110,000 distinct CDR3 sequences detected, approximately 82% appear once; the ten largest clones hold 15% to 25%. Unsorted bulk tissue (about 19-33 mg) underwent RNA and DNA co-extraction. Material: liver tumor tissue from sampling region 3. Stated subset: tumor region T3, left-lateral pole. The receptors originated from a man aged 40-50 years with primary liver carcinoma and hepatitis B virus infection.

There are a few counts of this clonotype. The chain employs TRBV7-2 and TRBJ1-1, with D perhaps matching TRBD1 (5 bases). Germline CDR1 and CDR2: SGHTA and FQGNSA. Trimming took off 5 bases at V and 11 bases at J, with 18 bases between the two ends. The CDR3 consists of 13 residues. CDR3 in amino acids: CASSPLVDWGAFF. CDR3 sequence (DNA): TGTGCCAGCAGCCCCCTGGTGGATTGGGGGGCTTTCTTT.

On this clonotype itself: At one end the junction does not follow the germline gene, possibly because of a read error. The rearrangement joins TRBV6-2 or TRBV6-3 to TRBJ2-5, with 7 bases aligning to TRBD1. The CDR3 consists of 15 residues. Germline V CDR1 and CDR2: MNHEY, SVGEGT. The CDR3 sequence is CASSIPTGTQETQYF. The CDR3 nucleotides read TGTGCCAGCAGTATCCCGACAGGGACCCAAGAGACCCAGTACTTT.

This chain links TRBV11-2 with TRBJ2-2; 9 bases are a match to TRBD2. This CDR3 comprises 16 residues. V lost 1 base and J lost 9; bases outside the gene matches: 9. The germline V gene has CDR1 SGHAT and CDR2 FQNNGV. The CDR3 loop is CASSLVALAGTWELFF. The CDR3 nucleotides are TGTGCCAGCAGCTTAGTGGCGCTAGCGGGAACCTGGGAGCTGTTTTTT. Based on the CDR3 plus reference TRBV11-2 and TRBJ2-2, the full variable domain is EAGVAQSPRYKIIEKRQSVAFWCNPISGHATLYWYQQILGQGPKLLIQFQNNGVVDDSQLPKDRFSAERLKGVDSTLKIQPAKLEDSAVYLCASSLVALAGTWELFFGEGSRLTVL.

To note about this clonotype: One end of the junction is discordant with germline, which a read error may explain. The rearrangement uses TRBV6-5 and TRBJ2-2; 12 nucleotides match TRBD2. Germline CDR1 reads MNHEY; CDR2 reads SVGAGI. The CDR3 contains 15 residues. CDR3: CASSSLAGGSGELLF. For the CDR3, the DNA is TGTGCCAGCAGTTCCCTAGCGGGAGGGTCCGGGGAGCTGTTATTT.

Note on this clonotype: The conserved phenylalanine or tryptophan is not found at the CDR3 terminus, so this likely reflects a read error. The chain couples TRBV29-1 to TRBJ1-1; D unclear. The CDR3 loop spans 15 amino acids. Germline V gene data show CDR1 as SQVTM and CDR2 as ANQGSEA. The V end lost 6 bases, the J end lost 1 base, and 18 bases lay between the germline ends. For the CDR3, the DNA is TGCAGCGTAGGATCCGGGTGGGGTAAGAACACTGAAGCTTTCTCT. Encoded protein: CSVGSGWGKNTEAFS.

About this clonotype: It may be a read error: a sequence one base away is much more abundant. The gene calls are TRBV7-2 and TRBJ2-5; 13 bases are shared with TRBD2. The germline gives CDR1 SGHTA, CDR2 FQGNSA. This CDR3 has 18 residues. The CDR3 protein is CARSSPPGTSGIQETQYF. The CDR3 DNA sequence: TGTGCCAGGAGCTCTCCTCCCGGGACTAGCGGGATTCAAGAGACCCAGTACTTC.

As regards this clonotype: Relative to the germline gene, one junction end is altered; a read error may explain this. In nucleotides, the CDR3 is TGTCCCAGCAGTGTTAACTTTGAGCAGTTCTTC. It encodes CPSSVNFEQFF. This chain connects TRBV7-8 to TRBJ2-1, with no clear D. Germline V gene data show CDR1 as SGHVS and CDR2 as FQNEAQ. This CDR3 contains 11 residues.

Regarding this clonotype: This may stem from a read error, because a much larger clone lies one nucleotide away. The rearrangement links TRBV7-9 to TRBJ2-1, with D possibly called TRBD1 or TRBD2 (7 bases each). The CDR3 contains 16 residues. Per germline, CDR1 SEHNR and CDR2 FQNEAQ (reference sequence). CDR3 in DNA: TGTGCCAGCAGCTCCCAGGGGGGGAGCTCCTACAATGATCAGTTCTTC. This translates into CASSSQGGSSYNDQFF.

As regards this clonotype: The junction does not match germline at one end; this may be a read error. The chain uses TRBV7-8 and TRBJ2-3; D not certain. This CDR3 has 11 amino acids. Germline V gene lookup returns CDR1 SGHVS and CDR2 FQNEAQ. The CDR3 sequence is CAGSAEDTQYF. The CDR3 region has the DNA TGTGCCGGCAGCGCGGAAGATACGCAGTATTTT.

Turning to this clonotype: The junction departs from the called germline gene at one end, perhaps through a read error. The chain links TRBV5-4 to TRBJ2-3, with D possibly being TRBD1 (6 bases). The CDR3 runs to 11 residues. Germline loops: CDR1 SGHNT, CDR2 YYREEE (reference sequence). The CDR3 nucleotides are TGTGCCAGCAGTCAGAACCAAAGGACAGTTTTT. Residues: CASSQNQRTVF.

V is TRBV4-1 and J is TRBJ1-1, with TRBD1 identical over 7 bases. V was clipped by 3 bases and J by 6 bases; unmatched bases: 10. CDR3 size: 15 residues. Per germline, CDR1 MGHRA and CDR2 YSYEKL. The CDR3 spells CASSHPDRLSAEAFF. The CDR3 DNA follows: TGCGCCAGCAGCCATCCGGACAGGTTGAGCGCTGAAGCTTTCTTT.

This clonotype was counted a few times. This sequence may be a read error, since a much larger clone differs from it by one base. The genes are TRBV5-1 and TRBJ2-7; 9 bases map to TRBD1. This CDR3 region has 14 residues. Per germline, CDR1 SGHRS and CDR2 YFSETQ. The CDR3 loop is CANSFLQGANEQYF. The CDR3 DNA is TGCGCCAACAGCTTTCTACAGGGGGCAAACGAGCAGTACTTC.

This clonotype was found a few times. Relative to the germline gene, one junction end is altered; a read error may explain this. This chain uses TRBV6-1 with TRBJ2-7; 7 bases line up with TRBD1. CDR1 and CDR2 (germline): MNHNS, SASEGT. This CDR3 is 13 amino acids long. Written as DNA, the CDR3 is TGTGCCAACACCCGGACAGGTTCCTACGAGCAGTATTTC. Its translation: CANTRTGSYEQYF.

In the case of this clonotype: The junction departs from germline at one end; a sequencing error may be responsible. The J gene is TRBJ2-3, the V gene TRBV5-4, with 12 bases identical to TRBD1. In germline, CDR1 is SGHNT, CDR2 YYREEE (reference sequence). The CDR3 contains 15 residues. The CDR3, as DNA: TGTGCCAGCAGCGTAGGGACAGGGGGCACAGATACCAAGTGTTTT. This codes for CASSVGTGGTDTKCF.

On this clonotype itself: The germline gene is not matched at one end of the junction; a read error may be the cause. The chain joins TRBV12-3 or TRBV12-4 to TRBJ2-5; 7 positions agree with TRBD1. The CDR3 is 15 amino acids. This chain's CDR3 is CVSSSGTVDQETQYF. The CDR3 nucleotides read TGTGTCAGCAGTTCCGGGACAGTGGACCAAGAGACCCAGTACTTC.

Worth noting for this clonotype: Germline and junction disagree at one end, which may indicate a read error. The V call is TRBV11-2, the J call TRBJ2-6; D may be TRBD2 (5 bases). From germline, CDR1 is SGHAT and CDR2 FQNNGV. The CDR3 has 15 residues. The DNA of the CDR3 is TGTGCCACCCAGCGGCCGCGCTCTGGAGTCAACATCCTGACTTTC. Translating it yields CATQRPRSGVNILTF.

Points on this clonotype: In this CDR3 the conserved last residue, phenylalanine or tryptophan, is missing, so a read error is likely. CDR3 in amino acids: CVSSSRGRQNTEAFL. CDR3 in DNA: TGCGTCAGCAGCTCCAGGGGACGTCAGAACACTGAAGCTTTCCTT. This chain connects TRBV5-1 to TRBJ1-1; perhaps TRBD1 as D (6 bases). CDR3 size: 15 residues. Germline values: CDR1 SGHRS, CDR2 YFSETQ.

A note on this clonotype: One end of the junction does not line up with germline, which may come from a read error. V is TRBV28 and J is TRBJ2-1; D ambiguous. The CDR3 runs to 13 residues. In germline, CDR1 is MDHEN, CDR2 SYDVKM. The CDR3 DNA reads TGTGCCAGCAGTTTGCGGCAATGCAATGAGGAGATCTTC. Encoded protein: CASSLRQCNEEIF. The full variable domain, rest sourced from reference TRBV28 and TRBJ2-1, is DVKVTQSSRYLVKRTGEKVFLECVQDMDHENMFWYRQDPGLGLRLIYFSYDVKMKEKGDIPEGYSVSREKKERFSLILESASTNQTSMYLCASSLRQCNEEIFGPGTRLTVL.

About this clonotype: Mismatch with germline at one junction end may stem from a read error. J is TRBJ2-2 and V is TRBV4-1; TRBD2 agrees at 7 bases. Germline CDR1 is MGHRA and CDR2 is YSYEKL. The CDR3 spans 18 residues. CDR3 residues: CASSQDPPLAVNTGELFF. In DNA, the CDR3 is TGTGCCAGCAGCCAAGACCCCCCCCTAGCGGTGAACACCGGGGAGCTGTTTTTT.

This clonotype was seen a single time. The junction does not match germline at one end; this may be a read error. This chain links TRBV6-1 with TRBJ2-7, with 7 bases that match TRBD1. The CDR3 spans 12 residues. Germline values: CDR1 MNHNS, CDR2 SASEGT. CDR3 residues: CDSTGDLYEQHF. Written as DNA, the CDR3 is TGTGACAGCACAGGGGACCTCTACGAGCAGCACTTC.

Worth noting for this clonotype: At one end, the junction sequence differs from germline, possibly due to a read error. The gene calls are TRBV29-1 and TRBJ2-1; D gene unclear. Germline-derived CDR1 and CDR2 are SQVTM and ANQGSEA. The CDR3 has 15 residues. CDR3 sequence (DNA): TGCAGCGTTGATCTTTCTAGGGCCAATATCTATGAACAGTTCTTC. The encoded protein is CSVDLSRANIYEQFF.

In regard to this clonotype: One end of the junction varies from germline; a read error may be responsible. The genes are TRBV5-4 and TRBJ2-1, with D perhaps matching TRBD1 (5 bases). The CDR3 is 13 residues long. Per germline, CDR1 SGHNT and CDR2 YYREEE (reference sequence). This CDR3 reads CASSMGQYNEQLF. The DNA of the CDR3 is TGTGCCAGCAGCATGGGGCAGTACAATGAGCAGCTCTTC.

Of note for this clonotype: The final CDR3 position lacks the conserved phenylalanine or tryptophan, pointing to a likely read error. The chain joins TRBV29-1 to TRBJ2-7, with unresolved D. The CDR3 sequence is 12 residues long. With 5 bases removed from V and 2 bases from J, the gap between germline ends came to 10 bases. Germline V gene sequence: CDR1 SQVTM, CDR2 ANQGSEA. The CDR3 DNA sequence: TGCAGCGTTAAACCAGCCCCCTACGAGCAGTACTCC. Translating it yields CSVKPAPYEQYS.

In the case of this clonotype: A junction end diverges from the germline sequence, so it may reflect a read error. This chain uses TRBV5-5 with TRBJ2-5; tentative D call: TRBD2 (7 bases). CDR3 length equals 14 residues. The germline V gene encodes CDR1 SGHKS and CDR2 YYEKEE (reference sequence). The CDR3 loop is CTGTWGGRVETQYF. The DNA of the CDR3 is TGCACCGGCACCTGGGGGGGGCGCGTAGAGACCCAGTACTTC.

Only a few counts were recorded for this clonotype. It may be a read error: a sequence one base away is much more abundant. The rearrangement joins TRBV30 to TRBJ1-5, with D possibly being TRBD1 (5 bases). Germline CDR1 reads GTSNPN; CDR2 reads SVGIG (reference sequence). This CDR3 is built from 15 residues. Between the trimmed V and J ends, which lost 2 bases and 2 bases, there was a span of 13 bases. Here the CDR3 reads CAWSKGAVGNQPQHF. CDR3 in DNA: TGTGCCTGGAGTAAAGGGGCCGTGGGCAATCAGCCCCAGCATTTT.

To note about this clonotype: At one end, the junction sequence differs from germline, possibly due to a read error. DNA of the CDR3: TGTGCCATCAGCCTACGGGGGAACGCTGAAGCTTTCTTT. This translates into CAISLRGNAEAFF. The chain recombines TRBV11-2 with TRBJ1-1, with D possibly matching TRBD1 (5 bases). There are 13 residues in the CDR3. Germline V gives CDR1 SGHAT, CDR2 FQNNGV.

Note on this clonotype: The germline gene is not matched at one end of the junction; a read error may be the cause. This chain uses TRBV5-4 with TRBJ2-5; no clear D gene. Germline-derived CDR1 and CDR2 are SGHNT and YYREEE (reference sequence). The CDR3 covers 12 residues. CDR3 nucleotide sequence: TGTGCCAGCAGTGCGGACCAAGAGACCCATTACTTC. It specifies CASSADQETHYF. The full variable domain, in which reference TRBV5-4 and TRBJ2-5 provide the parts outside the CDR3, is ETGVTQSPTHLIKTRGQQVTLRCSSQSGHNTVSWYQQALGQGPQFIFQYYREEENGRGNFPPRFSGLQFPNYSSELNVNALELDDSALYLCASSADQETHYFGPGTRLLVL.

A note on this clonotype: One junction end disagrees with the germline gene, perhaps due to a read error. The V call is TRBV6-2 or TRBV6-3, the J call TRBJ2-7; 9 bases agree with TRBD1. CDR3 length: 14 amino acids. The germline V gene has CDR1 MNHEY and CDR2 SVGEGT. The CDR3 reads CASSFRDRAHDQYF. CDR3 sequence (DNA): TGTGCCAGCAGTTTCCGGGACAGGGCCCACGATCAGTACTTC.

This clonotype was detected only once. A clone one base away is much larger, so this may be a read error. V and J are TRBV28 and TRBJ2-7, with D unclear. The germline V gene has CDR1 MDHEN and CDR2 SYDVKM. There are 15 residues in the CDR3. V was shortened by 3 bases and J by 0 bases, with 12 bases between the two germline ends. The CDR3 DNA reads as TGTGCCAGCAGTTTGCACTCCCAGAGCTCCTACGAGCAGTACTTC. Its translation is CASSLHSQSSYEQYF.

As for this clonotype: Mismatch with germline at one junction end may stem from a read error. V is TRBV30 and J is TRBJ1-1, with a possible D match to TRBD1 (6 bases). Germline loops: CDR1 GTSNPN, CDR2 SVGIG (reference sequence). The CDR3 is made up of 15 amino acids. The CDR3 loop reads CAWSVRGTGNTETFF. The CDR3 DNA sequence: TGTGCCTGGAGTGTAAGGGGGACCGGGAACACTGAAACTTTCTTT.

Ten or more counts support this clonotype. The J gene is TRBJ2-7, the V gene TRBV28; 7 bases map to TRBD2. Trimming cost V 5 bases and J 0 bases; bases outside gene matches: 4. Germline lookup yields CDR1 MDHEN and CDR2 SYDVKM. The CDR3 is 14 residues long. DNA of the CDR3: TGTGCCAGCAGTAGGGGCGGGAGCTCCTACGAGCAGTACTTC. Residues: CASSRGGSSYEQYF.

Concerning this clonotype: One junction end disagrees with the germline gene, perhaps due to a read error. The rearrangement links TRBV29-1 to TRBJ1-1; D is unclear. This CDR3 has 14 residues. The germline CDR1 and CDR2 sequences are SQVTM and ANQGSEA. The CDR3 coding sequence is TGCAGCACCGCCAGGTCGACGATGAACACTGGAGCTTTCTTT. Translation gives CSTARSTMNTGAFF.